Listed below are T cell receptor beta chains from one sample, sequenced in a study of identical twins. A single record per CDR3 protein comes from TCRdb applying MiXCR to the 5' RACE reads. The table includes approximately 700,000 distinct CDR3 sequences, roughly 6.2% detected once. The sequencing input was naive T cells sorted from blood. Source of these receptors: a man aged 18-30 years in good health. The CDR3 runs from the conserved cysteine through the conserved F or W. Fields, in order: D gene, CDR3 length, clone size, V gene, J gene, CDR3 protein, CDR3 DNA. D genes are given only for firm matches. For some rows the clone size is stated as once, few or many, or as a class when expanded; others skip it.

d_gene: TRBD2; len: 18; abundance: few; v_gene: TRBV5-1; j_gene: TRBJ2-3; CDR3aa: CASSRLSPTSGSTDTQYF; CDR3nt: TGCGCCAGCAGCAGGCTCTCCCCGACTAGCGGAAGCACAGATACGCAGTATTTT
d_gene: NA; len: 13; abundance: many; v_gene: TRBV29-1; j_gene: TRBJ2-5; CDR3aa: CSVSFTGQETQYF; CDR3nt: TGCAGCGTTTCGTTCACGGGCCAAGAGACCCAGTACTTC
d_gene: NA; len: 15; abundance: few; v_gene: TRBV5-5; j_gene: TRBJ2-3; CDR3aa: CASSWRPQSTDTQYF; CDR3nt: TGTGCCAGCAGCTGGAGGCCGCAGAGCACAGATACGCAGTATTTT
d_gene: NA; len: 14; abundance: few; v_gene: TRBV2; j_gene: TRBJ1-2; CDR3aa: CASSDAQGIGGYTF; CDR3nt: TGTGCCAGCAGTGACGCACAGGGAATAGGCGGCTACACCTTC
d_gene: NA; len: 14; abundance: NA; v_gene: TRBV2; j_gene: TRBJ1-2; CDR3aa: CASSRSREGNGYTF; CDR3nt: TGTGCCAGCAGTCGATCCCGTGAGGGGAATGGCTACACCTTC
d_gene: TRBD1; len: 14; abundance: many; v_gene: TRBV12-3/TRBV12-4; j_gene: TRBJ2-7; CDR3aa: CASSLGTGITEQYF; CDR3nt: TGTGCCAGCAGTTTAGGGACAGGGATAACCGAGCAGTACTTC
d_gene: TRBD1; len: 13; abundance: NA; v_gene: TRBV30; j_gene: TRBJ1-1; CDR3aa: CAWRTGGVTEAFF; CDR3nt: TGTGCCTGGAGAACAGGGGGCGTCACTGAAGCTTTCTTT
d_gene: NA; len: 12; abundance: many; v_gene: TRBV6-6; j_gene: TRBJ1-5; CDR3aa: CASSYPGQPQHF; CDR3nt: TGTGCCAGCAGTTACCCGGGTCAGCCCCAGCATTTT
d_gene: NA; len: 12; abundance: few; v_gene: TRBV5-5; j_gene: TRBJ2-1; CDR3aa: CASSGVSGAAFF; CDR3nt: TGTGCCAGCAGCGGGGTTTCGGGGGCGGCGTTCTTC
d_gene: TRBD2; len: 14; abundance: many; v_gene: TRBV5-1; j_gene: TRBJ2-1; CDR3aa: CASSLTSVHNEQFF; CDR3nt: TGCGCCAGCAGCTTGACTAGCGTCCACAATGAGCAGTTCTTC
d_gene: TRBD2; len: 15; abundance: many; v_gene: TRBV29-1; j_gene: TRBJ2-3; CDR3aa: CSVARLAGVPDTQYF; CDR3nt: TGCAGCGTGGCGCGACTAGCGGGAGTCCCGGATACGCAGTATTTT
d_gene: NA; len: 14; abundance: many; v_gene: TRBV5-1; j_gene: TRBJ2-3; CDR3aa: CAIPKAESTDTQYF; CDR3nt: TGCGCCATCCCAAAAGCGGAATCCACAGATACGCAGTATTTT
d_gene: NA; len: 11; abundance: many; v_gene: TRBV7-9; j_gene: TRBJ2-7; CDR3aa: CASAGTYEQYF; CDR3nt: TGTGCCAGCGCCGGGACATACGAGCAGTACTTC